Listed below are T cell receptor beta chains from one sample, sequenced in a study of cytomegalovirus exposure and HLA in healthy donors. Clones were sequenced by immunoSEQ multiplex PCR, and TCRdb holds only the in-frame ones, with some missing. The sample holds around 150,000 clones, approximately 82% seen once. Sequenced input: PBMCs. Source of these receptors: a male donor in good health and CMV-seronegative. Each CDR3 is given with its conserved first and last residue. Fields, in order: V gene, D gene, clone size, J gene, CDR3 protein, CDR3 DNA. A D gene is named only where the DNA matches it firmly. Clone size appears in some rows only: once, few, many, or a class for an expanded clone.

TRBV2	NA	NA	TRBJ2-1	CASSPPGRGDEQFF	TGTGCCAGCAGTCCACCGGGTCGCGGCGATGAGCAGTTCTTC
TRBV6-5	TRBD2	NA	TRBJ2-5	CASSYGTSGAGTQYF	TGTGCCAGCAGTTACGGGACTAGCGGGGCCGGGACCCAGTACTTC
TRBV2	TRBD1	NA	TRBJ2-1	CASRDRVNEQFF	TGTGCCAGCAGGGACAGGGTAAATGAGCAGTTCTTC
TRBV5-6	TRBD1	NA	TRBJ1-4	CASSFDRDPYNEKLFF	TGTGCCAGCAGCTTCGACAGGGATCCTTATAATGAAAAACTGTTTTTT
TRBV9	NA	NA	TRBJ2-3	CASSVAGLSDTQYF	TGTGCCAGCAGCGTAGCCGGGTTATCAGATACGCAGTATTTT
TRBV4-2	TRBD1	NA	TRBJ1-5	CASSQVDRGNQPQHF	TGTGCCAGCAGCCAAGTGGACAGGGGCAATCAGCCCCAGCATTTT
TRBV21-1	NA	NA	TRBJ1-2	CASSKVRDTGPYGYTF	TGTGCCAGCAGCAAAGTCAGGGACACCGGTCCGTACGGCTACACCTTC
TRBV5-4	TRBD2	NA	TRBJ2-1	CASSLELADYNEQFF	TGTGCCAGCAGCTTGGAACTAGCGGACTACAATGAGCAGTTCTTC
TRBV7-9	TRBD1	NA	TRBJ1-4	CSSSLVGQGWEKLFF	TGTTCCAGCAGCTTAGTTGGACAGGGGTGGGAAAAACTGTTTTTT
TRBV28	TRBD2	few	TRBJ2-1	CASSPIAGGYNEQFF	TGTGCCAGCAGCCCCATAGCGGGAGGGTACAATGAGCAGTTCTTC
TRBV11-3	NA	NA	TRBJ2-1	CASSFRGEQFF	TGTGCCAGCAGCTTCCGCGGTGAGCAGTTCTTC
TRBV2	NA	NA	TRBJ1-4	CASSGGFDGGNEKLFF	TGTGCCAGCAGTGGAGGTTTTGATGGGGGGAATGAAAAACTGTTTTTT
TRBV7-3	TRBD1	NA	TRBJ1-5	CASSLTGTGNQPQHF	TGTGCCAGCAGCTTAACGGGGACAGGGAACCAGCCCCAGCATTTT
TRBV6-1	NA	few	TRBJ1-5	CASSSLTAGNQPQHF	TGTGCCAGCAGTTCACTGACAGCCGGCAATCAGCCCCAGCATTTT
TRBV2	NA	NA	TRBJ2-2	CASSIERANTGELFF	TGTGCCAGCAGTATTGAGAGGGCGAACACCGGGGAGCTGTTTTTT
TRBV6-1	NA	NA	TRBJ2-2	CASRRRDGHTGELFF	TGTGCCAGCAGGAGGCGGGACGGACACACCGGGGAGCTGTTTTTT
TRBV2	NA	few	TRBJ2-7	CASSETVSYEQYF	TGTGCCAGCAGTGAAACAGTGTCCTACGAGCAGTACTTC
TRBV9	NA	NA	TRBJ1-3	CASSPRTAGNTIYF	TGTGCCAGCAGCCCAAGGACAGCTGGAAACACCATATATTTT
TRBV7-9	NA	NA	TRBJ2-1	CASSSTEYNEQFF	TGTGCCAGCAGCTCGACAGAATACAATGAGCAGTTCTTC
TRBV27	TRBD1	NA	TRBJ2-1	CASSTTRGRNEQFF	TGTGCCAGCAGCACCACCAGGGGGCGGAATGAGCAGTTCTTC
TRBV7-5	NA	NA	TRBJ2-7	CARRTPGGFDEQYF	TGTGCCAGAAGGACTCCGGGGGGTTTCGACGAGCAGTACTTC
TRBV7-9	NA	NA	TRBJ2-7	CASSLAGQTYEQYF	TGTGCCAGCAGCTTAGCGGGGCAGACCTACGAGCAGTACTTC
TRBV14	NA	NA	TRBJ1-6	CASQWRSSYNSPLHF	TGTGCCAGCCAGTGGAGGTCCTCCTATAATTCACCCCTCCACTTT
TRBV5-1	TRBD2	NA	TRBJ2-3	CASIAGAPADTQYF	TGCGCCAGCATAGCGGGAGCTCCGGCAGATACGCAGTATTTT
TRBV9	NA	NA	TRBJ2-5	CASSVVGGDLETQYF	TGTGCCAGCAGCGTAGTTGGGGGCGACTTAGAGACCCAGTACTTC
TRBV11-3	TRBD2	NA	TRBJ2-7	CASSLSGVSYEQYF	TGTGCCAGCAGCTTGAGCGGGGTCTCCTACGAGCAGTACTTC
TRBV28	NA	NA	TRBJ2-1	CASSRQREQFF	TGTGCCAGCAGTAGACAGCGTGAGCAGTTCTTC
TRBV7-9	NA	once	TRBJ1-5	CASSAVGNQPQHF	TGTGCCAGCAGCGCGGTGGGTAATCAGCCCCAGCATTTT
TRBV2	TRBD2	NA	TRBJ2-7	CASRTSESSYEQYF	TGTGCCAGCAGGACTAGCGAGAGCTCCTACGAGCAGTACTTC
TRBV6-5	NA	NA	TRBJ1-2	CASSYSAGMRGGYTF	TGTGCCAGCAGTTACTCAGCGGGTATGAGGGGTGGCTACACCTTC
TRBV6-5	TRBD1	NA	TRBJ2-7	CASRGQGTYEQYF	TGTGCCAGCAGGGGACAGGGAACCTACGAGCAGTACTTC
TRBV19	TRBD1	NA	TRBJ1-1	CASRTDRGIRTEAFF	TGTGCCAGTAGGACGGACAGGGGAATAAGGACTGAAGCTTTCTTT
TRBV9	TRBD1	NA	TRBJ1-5	CASSGTGENNQPQHF	TGTGCCAGCAGCGGGACAGGGGAGAACAATCAGCCCCAGCATTTT
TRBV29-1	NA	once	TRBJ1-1	CSVGPGLNTEAFF	TGCAGCGTGGGGCCGGGTCTGAACACTGAAGCTTTCTTT
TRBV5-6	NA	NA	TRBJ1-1	CASRWTVARDTEAFF	TGTGCCAGCAGGTGGACCGTGGCCCGGGACACTGAAGCTTTCTTC
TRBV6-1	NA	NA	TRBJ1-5	CASRQASGTNQPQHF	TGTGCCAGCAGACAAGCCTCAGGGACTAATCAGCCCCAGCATTTT
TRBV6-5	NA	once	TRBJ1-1	CASSQITGLGAFF	TGTGCCAGCAGCCAAATAACAGGGTTGGGAGCTTTCTTT
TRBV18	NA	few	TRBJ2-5	CASSPLGAGTQYF	TGTGCCAGCTCACCTTTAGGAGCGGGGACCCAGTACTTC
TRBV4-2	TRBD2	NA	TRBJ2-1	CASSQGWEGYNEQFF	TGTGCCAGCAGCCAAGGGTGGGAGGGATACAATGAGCAGTTCTTC